The 32 T cell receptor beta chains given below trace back to one sample, sequenced in a study of regulatory T cells in long-lasting Graves disease. Combining iRepertoire HTBI primers with Arm-PCR of CDR3 regions, the authors built TCR beta libraries. MiXCR, run by TCRdb on the multiplex PCR reads, gives a single entry per CDR3 protein. Of about 310,000 distinct CDR3 sequences listed, approximately 20% were seen once; the top ten hold about 61%. The time point: persistent/refractory GD, antithyroid drugs over 5 years with positive TRAb. From RNA extracted from PBMCs, the TCR library was made. The source material was peripheral blood mononuclear cells (PBMCs), sampled when the disease was refractory, from a patient treated with antithyroid drugs. The receptors derive from a female donor with Graves disease.

This clonotype was detected ten times or more. The chain uses TRBV28 and TRBJ2-5; TRBD1 aligns across 12 bases. The CDR3 is 17 amino acids. Germline V CDR1 and CDR2: MDHEN, SYDVKM. With V trimmed by 1 base and J by 4 bases, 7 bases remained unmatched. CDR3 sequence: CASSLLGGTGGRETQYF. CDR3 DNA sequence: TGTGCCAGCAGTTTATTAGGTGGGACAGGGGGCCGAGAGACCCAGTACTTC.

This clonotype turned up a few times. The chain carries TRBV5-6 and TRBJ2-7; weak D call: TRBD1 (6 bases). Trimming took 0 bases from V and 3 from J, leaving 10 bases between them. Germline CDR1 SGHDT, CDR2 YYEEEE. The CDR3 extends over 14 amino acids. The CDR3 DNA is TGTGCCAGCAGCTTGGGGGACAATTTCTACGAGCAGTACTTC. This sequence encodes CASSLGDNFYEQYF.

The J gene is TRBJ2-7, the V gene TRBV20-1, with D perhaps TRBD1 (6 bases). Trimming removed 1 base from V and 6 bases from J, with 13 bases in between. The V gene's germline CDR1 is DFQATT and CDR2 SNEGSKA (reference sequence). There are 13 residues in the CDR3. CDR3 coding DNA: TGCAGTGCTAGAGGCCGTCAAGGGGGCGAGCAGTACTTC. It encodes CSARGRQGGEQYF.

The chain combines TRBV4-1 with TRBJ1-1, with D possibly matching TRBD1 (6 bases). This CDR3 is 16 amino acids long. Germline-derived CDR1 and CDR2 are MGHRA and YSYEKL. V was pared by 2 bases and J by 0 bases, with 13 bases between. CDR3 sequence: CASSQPGGAVNTEAFF. In DNA form, the CDR3 reads TGCGCCAGCAGCCAACCCGGGGGCGCGGTGAACACTGAAGCTTTCTTT.

This clonotype was seen repeatedly, ten times or more. This chain joins TRBV28 and TRBJ2-7; D uncertain. Germline values: CDR1 MDHEN, CDR2 SYDVKM. V was pared by 6 bases and J by 3 bases, with 12 bases between. This CDR3 spans 13 amino acids. The CDR3 sequence: CASSSRVNYEQYF. The CDR3 nucleotides read TGTGCCAGCAGCTCAAGGGTCAACTACGAGCAGTACTTC.

This clonotype was detected ten times or more. The V call is TRBV28, the J call TRBJ1-4; possible D gene TRBD1, 6 bases. V was cut by 6 bases and J by 7 bases, with 21 bases left in between. CDR1 is MDHEN, CDR2 SYDVKM, per germline. The CDR3 is 16 amino acids. The CDR3 coding sequence is TGTGCCAGCAGCCTACCCGCAGGGCGAGGGGGTGAAAAACTGTTTTTT. It translates to CASSLPAGRGGEKLFF.

This clonotype was picked up many times. The chain is built from TRBV7-9 and TRBJ2-7; D is undetermined. Germline CDR1 reads SEHNR; CDR2 reads FQNEAQ (reference sequence). CDR3 size: 11 residues. V was trimmed by 0 bases and J by 5 bases, leaving 2 bases between them. CDR3 sequence reads: CASSLAHEQYF. DNA of the CDR3: TGTGCCAGCAGCTTAGCCCACGAGCAGTACTTC.

In this sample, this clonotype turned up many times. The rearrangement uses TRBV11-2 and TRBJ2-5; no clear D gene. V dropped 6 bases and J dropped 4 bases, with 12 bases sitting between them. Germline V gene sequence: CDR1 SGHAT, CDR2 FQNNGV. CDR3 length equals 13 residues. CDR3 residues: CASSRRSRETQYF. The DNA for the CDR3 is TGTGCCAGCAGTCGGCGATCACGAGAGACCCAGTACTTC.

This clonotype was seen only once. V and J are TRBV19 and TRBJ2-2, with TRBD1 matching over 10 bases. Trimming took 1 base from V and 4 from J; bases not matched to a gene: 3. There are 16 residues in the CDR3. Germline V gives CDR1 LNHDA, CDR2 SQIVND (reference sequence). CDR3 region: CASSIGQGAGTGELFF. CDR3 DNA sequence: TGTGCCAGTAGTATAGGACAGGGGGCCGGCACCGGGGAGCTGTTTTTT.

This sequence joins TRBV10-2 and TRBJ2-5; 9 bases agree with TRBD2. The length of the CDR3 is 14 residues. Looked up from germline, CDR1 is WSHSY and CDR2 is SAAADI. The V and J ends lost 6 bases and 4 bases, in that order; junction bases with no gene match: 6. DNA for the CDR3: TGCGCCAGCAGGGTAGCGGGAGCTCCAGAGACCCAGTACTTC. It codes for CASRVAGAPETQYF.

This clonotype was counted at least ten times. J is TRBJ2-7 and V is TRBV11-2; 9 bases line up with TRBD2. The CDR3 loop spans 16 amino acids. V lost 1 base to trimming and J lost 0 bases; unmatched junction nucleotides: 4. Germline lookup yields CDR1 SGHAT and CDR2 FQNNGV. The CDR3 DNA reads as TGTGCCAGCAGCTTAGGACGCGGGGGGGGCTCCTACGAGCAGTACTTC. It codes for CASSLGRGGGSYEQYF.

This clonotype was observed a few times. The genes are TRBV6-5 and TRBJ2-2; D remains ambiguous. The CDR3 consists of 14 residues. Trimming removed 4 bases from V and 1 base from J, with 7 bases in between. The germline V gene encodes CDR1 MNHEY and CDR2 SVGAGI. CDR3 DNA: TGTGCCAGCAGTTTAGATCGGAACACCGGGGAGCTGTTTTTT. Amino acids: CASSLDRNTGELFF.

As concerns this clonotype: An end of the junction does not agree with germline; a read error may underlie this. The rearrangement links TRBV12-3 or TRBV12-4 to TRBJ2-2, with D possibly called TRBD1 or TRBD2 (7 bases each). The CDR3 is 16 residues long. As DNA, the CDR3 is TGTGCCAGCAGTTTCCTCCAGGGGGGGTACACCGGGGAGCTGCTTTTT. This translates into CASSFLQGGYTGELLF.

This clonotype has a count of ten or more. The chain has TRBV7-2 and TRBJ2-7, with TRBD2 identical over 7 bases. CDR1 is SGHTA and CDR2 is FQGNSA in the germline V gene. This CDR3 spans 14 amino acids. J lost 4 bases, V lost 5 bases, and 8 bases had no gene match. Written as DNA, the CDR3 is TGTGCCAGCAGCCCTTGGCGGGAGATGTACGAGCAGTACTTC. It translates to CASSPWREMYEQYF.

This chain connects TRBV4-1 to TRBJ2-5, with 8 nucleotides matching TRBD1. J lost 2 bases, V lost 3 bases, and 5 bases had no gene match. This CDR3 spans 15 amino acids. The germline CDR1 and CDR2 sequences are MGHRA and YSYEKL. CDR3 coding DNA: TGCGCCAGCAGCCACGGGGACAGGACACAAGAGACCCAGTACTTC. It is translated as CASSHGDRTQETQYF.

The genes are TRBV12-3 or TRBV12-4 and TRBJ2-7; D could derive from TRBD1 or TRBD2 (9 bases each). This CDR3 has 16 amino acids. DNA of the CDR3: TGTGGGCCGGGACAGGGCAAACTAGCGGGCTCGTACGAGCAGTACTTC. This codes for CGPGQGKLAGSYEQYF.

Points on this clonotype: A much larger clone differs from this one at a single base, so this may be a read error. The genes are TRBV28 and TRBJ1-2; no clear D gene. The length of the CDR3 is 14 residues. CDR1 and CDR2 (germline): MDHEN, SYDVKM. DNA for the CDR3: TGTGTCAGCAGTCTACTACCTGGAGTATCCGGCTACACCTTC. Amino acid sequence: CVSSLLPGVSGYTF.

This chain connects TRBV19 to TRBJ1-1; D ambiguous. CDR1 and CDR2 from the germline V gene are LNHDA and SQIVND (reference sequence). The CDR3 spans 16 residues. Trimming took 4 bases from V and 0 from J, leaving 15 bases between them. The DNA for the CDR3 is TGTGCCAGTAGTAGGGGAAGTACGGCCCTGAACACTGAAGCTTTCTTT. It yields the protein CASSRGSTALNTEAFF.

This rearrangement joins TRBV6-1 to TRBJ1-3; TRBD1 aligns across 11 bases. V lost 0 bases, J lost 3 bases, and 7 bases stayed unmatched. In germline, CDR1 is MNHNS, CDR2 SASEGT. The CDR3 is 18 residues long. CDR3 nucleotides: TGTGCCAGCAGTGAAGCGCTTGGGACAGGGGGTTATGGAAACACCATATATTTT. Amino acids: CASSEALGTGGYGNTIYF.

This clonotype was seen many times. The V and J genes are TRBV28 and TRBJ2-7, with a tentative D call TRBD1 (5 bases). The CDR3 has 17 residues. The V gene lost 6 bases and the J gene lost 4 bases, with 25 bases spanning the gap. Germline CDR1 reads MDHEN; CDR2 reads SYDVKM. The CDR3 nucleotides read TGTGCCAGCAGGACACGGGTGGACAACTCAATCTCTTACGAGCAGTACTTC. Amino acid sequence: CASRTRVDNSISYEQYF.

This clonotype was detected a few times. This rearrangement joins TRBV12-3 or TRBV12-4 to TRBJ2-1, with 9 bases fitting TRBD2. The CDR3 contains 14 residues. The J segment lost 5 bases and the V segment lost 3 bases, leaving 2 bases of the junction unmatched. In DNA, the CDR3 is TGTGCCAGCAGTTTGTTAGCGGGGGACAATGAGCAGTTCTTC. This gives the protein CASSLLAGDNEQFF.

The rearrangement joins TRBV7-2 to TRBJ2-2, with D possibly matching TRBD2 (6 bases). The CDR3 runs to 15 residues. Germline V gene sequence: CDR1 SGHTA, CDR2 FQGNSA. Trimming removed 0 bases from V and 7 bases from J, with 12 bases in between. The CDR3 region has the DNA TGTGCCAGCAGCTTAGCGTTAGGGCGGGGCGGGGAGCTGTTTTTT. Its translation is CASSLALGRGGELFF.

This clonotype was counted a few times. The chain is built from TRBV18 and TRBJ2-3; the D is unclear. Trimming left V 6 bases short and J 5 bases short, with 9 bases between. Germline V gene data show CDR1 as KGHSH and CDR2 as LQKENI. The CDR3 length is 12 residues. CDR3 nucleotides: TGTGCCAGCTCCCCCACCCAAGATACGCAGTATTTT. Translated, it gives CASSPTQDTQYF.

This chain uses TRBV27 with TRBJ1-5, with 9 nucleotides matching TRBD1. The J segment lost 6 bases and the V segment lost 5 bases, leaving 8 bases of the junction unmatched. This CDR3 comprises 15 residues. Germline CDR1 is MNHEY and CDR2 is SMNVEV (reference sequence). The CDR3 DNA sequence: TGTGCCAGCAGTCGGACAGGGGAATACAGTCAGCCCCAGCATTTT. Translation: CASSRTGEYSQPQHF.

V is TRBV12-3 or TRBV12-4 and J is TRBJ2-5, with 14 bases lining up with TRBD2. V lost 5 bases, J lost 3 bases, and 8 bases stayed unmatched. The CDR3 covers 17 residues. The DNA of the CDR3 is TGTGCCAGCAGTCCGGGACTAGCGGGAGATTGGGAAGAGACCCAGTACTTC. Encoded protein: CASSPGLAGDWEETQYF.

The chain uses TRBV12-3 or TRBV12-4 and TRBJ2-1, with TRBD1 matching over 7 bases. The length of the CDR3 is 15 residues. V lost 4 bases and J lost 5; bases outside the gene matches: 8. The CDR3 DNA sequence: TGTGCCAGCAGTTACCGACAGGGCCGGAACAATGAGCAGTTCTTC. Translated: CASSYRQGRNNEQFF.

The chain recombines TRBV4-3 with TRBJ1-1; tentative D call: TRBD1 (5 bases). The V gene lost 3 bases and the J gene lost 1 base, with 12 bases spanning the gap. Germline V CDR1 and CDR2: LGHNA, YSLEER. The CDR3 has 15 residues. The CDR3 DNA reads as TGCGCCAGCAGCCAGATACGGGACTGGAACACTGAAGCTTTCTTT. Translation: CASSQIRDWNTEAFF.

V and J are TRBV7-3 and TRBJ2-5; D is tentatively TRBD1 or TRBD2 (5 bases each). Germline-derived CDR1 and CDR2 are SGHTA and FQGTGA. Trimming shortened V by 3 bases and J by 0 bases, and 14 bases separated the two germline ends. The CDR3 is made up of 16 amino acids. The CDR3: CASSFPYGAYQETQYF. In DNA form, the CDR3 reads TGTGCCAGCAGCTTCCCCTACGGGGCATACCAAGAGACCCAGTACTTC.

Ten or more counts support this clonotype. The chain carries TRBV2 and TRBJ1-1; D not resolved. Trimming stripped 7 bases from V and 0 bases from J, with 12 bases between. The CDR3 sequence is 14 residues long. Germline-derived CDR1 and CDR2 are SNHLY and FYNNEI. The CDR3 coding sequence is TGTGCCAGCATGGCGCAGGTCCTGAACACTGAAGCTTTCTTT. It yields the protein CASMAQVLNTEAFF.

This clonotype was found many times. The V gene is TRBV12-3 or TRBV12-4, the J gene TRBJ1-3; D is perhaps TRBD1 (5 bases). The V end lost 6 bases, the J end lost 6 bases, and 15 bases lay between the germline ends. The CDR3 extends over 14 amino acids. In DNA, the CDR3 is TGTGCCAGCAGCCACACGGACACTTTAAACACCATATATTTT. Its protein product is CASSHTDTLNTIYF.

The rearrangement joins TRBV4-1 to TRBJ2-7; the D gene is possibly TRBD1 (6 bases). Germline assignment: CDR1 MGHRA and CDR2 YSYEKL. There are 14 residues in the CDR3. V lost 4 bases to trimming and J lost 3 bases, with 13 bases between them. The CDR3 sequence is CASSPLGANYEQYF. CDR3 coding DNA: TGCGCCAGCAGCCCTTTGGGGGCCAACTACGAGCAGTACTTC.

The chain employs TRBV7-2 and TRBJ2-1; the match to TRBD2 covers 12 bases. Germline CDR1 and CDR2: SGHTA and FQGNSA. Unmatched junction bases numbered 7, after V lost 4 bases and J lost 6 bases. The CDR3 has 16 residues. CDR3 nucleotides: TGTGCCAGCAGCTCAACGACTAGCGGGAGTCCCAATGAGCAGTTCTTC. This encodes CASSSTTSGSPNEQFF.